The present T cell receptor beta chain was sequenced within a study of post-analysis software for immune sequencing data. Overall study results and limits: TRBV5-6, TRBV5-1 and TRBV20-1 were among roughly 5 TRBV segments more frequent in patients than controls.

V was shortened by 4 bases and J by 12 bases, with 13 bases between the two germline ends. This CDR3 region has 11 residues. Germline values: CDR1 SQVTM, CDR2 ANQGSEA. Comments on this clonotype: Its antigen is not known.

Sequencing libraries made from TCR beta cDNA carried unique molecular identifiers. One entry per CDR3 protein, called by TCRdb with MiXCR from the PCR reads. The sample comprises approximately 690,000 distinct CDR3 sequences, about 60% of which are singletons, and around 10% rests with the top ten. This sequence joins TRBV29-1 and TRBJ2-1; D is ambiguous. The material sequenced was blood. The sequence derives from a girl aged 2-10 years with multiple sclerosis. The CDR3 spells CSVVGDLVQFF. The CDR3 nucleotides read TGCAGCGTTGTAGGCGATCTAGTGCAGTTCTTC.